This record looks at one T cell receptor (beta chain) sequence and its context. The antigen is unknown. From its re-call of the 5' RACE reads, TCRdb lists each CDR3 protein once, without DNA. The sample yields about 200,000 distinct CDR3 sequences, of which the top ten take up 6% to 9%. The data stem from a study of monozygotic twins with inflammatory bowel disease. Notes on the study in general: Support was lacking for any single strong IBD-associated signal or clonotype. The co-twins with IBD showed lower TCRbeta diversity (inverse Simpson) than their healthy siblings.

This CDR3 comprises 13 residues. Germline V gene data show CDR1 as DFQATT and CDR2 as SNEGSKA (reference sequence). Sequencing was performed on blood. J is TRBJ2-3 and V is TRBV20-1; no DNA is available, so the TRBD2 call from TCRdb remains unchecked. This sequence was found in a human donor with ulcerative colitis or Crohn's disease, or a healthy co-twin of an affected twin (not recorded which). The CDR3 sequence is CSALPSGTDTQYF.